Presented here are 21 T cell receptor beta chains from one specimen sequenced in a study of cytomegalovirus exposure and HLA in healthy donors. In the PCR, 60 Vbeta and 13 Jbeta primers were used. TCRdb's table, derived via immunoSEQ multiplex PCR, lists solely in-frame clones and lacks some. The sample has approximately 160,000 clones, more than 75% seen once. Sequenced: PBMCs. The receptors shown here come from a girl aged 2 to 9 in good health and CMV-seropositive.

The V gene is TRBV5-6, the J gene TRBJ2-5; a weak D match, TRBD1 (6 bases). Trimming pared 4 bases from V and 8 bases from J, leaving 9 bases between. The CDR3 consists of 11 residues. Germline CDR1 SGHDT, CDR2 YYEEEE. The DNA of the CDR3 is TGTGCCAGCAGCGTGGACAGCACCCAGTACTTC. Its translation: CASSVDSTQYF. The full variable domain, with the rest looked up from reference TRBV5-6 and TRBJ2-5, is DAGVTQSPTHLIKTRGQQVTLRCSPKSGHDTVSWYQQALGQGPQFIFQYYEEEERQRGNFPDRFSGHQFPNYSSELNVNALLLGDSALYLCASSVDSTQYFGPGTRLLVL.

V gene TRBV30 combines with J gene TRBJ1-2, with D unclear. V was trimmed by 1 base and J by 6 bases, leaving 12 bases between them. This CDR3 comprises 13 residues. Germline lookup yields CDR1 GTSNPN and CDR2 SVGIG (reference sequence). In nucleotides, the CDR3 is TGTGCCTGGAGTGGCACTATGGGTCATGGCTACACCTTC. This codes for CAWSGTMGHGYTF.

This chain connects TRBV28 to TRBJ2-1; the D is unclear. V lost 6 bases and J 0 bases, leaving 15 bases between the germline ends. From germline, CDR1 is MDHEN and CDR2 SYDVKM. This CDR3 has 16 residues. This CDR3 reads CASRTSSASSYNEQFF. The CDR3 DNA reads as TGTGCCAGCAGGACCTCCAGCGCTAGCTCCTACAATGAGCAGTTCTTC.

V and J are TRBV29-1 and TRBJ2-1; a possible D gene is TRBD2 (6 bases). Germline CDR1 SQVTM, CDR2 ANQGSEA. This CDR3 contains 16 residues. V lost 3 bases and J lost 3, with 18 bases in between. In DNA form, the CDR3 reads TGCAGCGTTGAGGAAATGGGTGGGACTGTCTACAATGAGCAGTTCTTC. Residues: CSVEEMGGTVYNEQFF.

The V call is TRBV28, the J call TRBJ2-7, with D tentatively TRBD1 (5 bases). Trimming pared 9 bases from V and 3 bases from J, leaving 6 bases between. Germline V gene sequence: CDR1 MDHEN, CDR2 SYDVKM. The CDR3 consists of 10 residues. The CDR3 here is CASRGYEQYF. In DNA form, the CDR3 reads TGTGCCAGTAGGGGCTACGAGCAGTACTTC. Using reference TRBV28 and TRBJ2-7 for the parts outside the CDR3, the full variable domain is DVKVTQSSRYLVKRTGEKVFLECVQDMDHENMFWYRQDPGLGLRLIYFSYDVKMKEKGDIPEGYSVSREKKERFSLILESASTNQTSMYLCASRGYEQYFGPGTRLTVT.

The chain recombines TRBV5-1 with TRBJ2-3; 10 nucleotides align to TRBD2. CDR1 and CDR2 (germline): SGHRS, YFSETQ. This CDR3 region has 16 residues. The trim removed 3 bases at V and 2 bases at J, leaving 6 bases unmatched. The CDR3 bases are TGCGCCAGCAGCTCCGTAGCGGGAGGCTTCACAGATACGCAGTATTTT. It specifies CASSSVAGGFTDTQYF.

This rearrangement joins TRBV30 to TRBJ2-7; 9 bases align to TRBD1. From germline, CDR1 is GTSNPN and CDR2 SVGIG (reference sequence). The length of the CDR3 is 13 residues. Trimming cost V 1 base and J 3 bases; bases outside gene matches: 1. For the CDR3, the DNA is TGTGCCTGGAGTGGGGACAGGGTCTACGAGCAGTACTTC. Protein: CAWSGDRVYEQYF.

The V call is TRBV2, the J call TRBJ1-2; unclear D gene. The CDR3 has 12 amino acids. Trimming removed 5 bases from V and 4 bases from J, with 8 bases in between. Germline assignment: CDR1 SNHLY and CDR2 FYNNEI. The CDR3 is CASSYSSYGYTF. CDR3 nucleotide sequence: TGTGCCAGCAGTTATTCTAGCTATGGCTACACCTTC.

J is TRBJ2-7 and V is TRBV9; 8 positions agree with TRBD1. Germline loops: CDR1 SGDLS, CDR2 YYNGEE. This CDR3 comprises 15 residues. The V gene end was trimmed by 0 bases and the J gene end by 2 bases; junction bases not matched to a gene: 4. The DNA of the CDR3 is TGTGCCAGCAGCGTAGATGGACAGGGAACCTACGAGCAGTACTTC. Residues: CASSVDGQGTYEQYF.

The rearrangement joins TRBV7-2 to TRBJ2-6, with 7 bases that match TRBD2. V trimming: 5 bases; J trimming: 0 bases; junction bases outside the gene matches: 7. The CDR3 covers 17 residues. Germline V gives CDR1 SGHTA, CDR2 FQGNSA. DNA of the CDR3: TGTGCCAGCAGCCCTCGGGCGGGGGACTCTGGGGCCAACGTCCTGACTTTC. Its protein product is CASSPRAGDSGANVLTF.

CDR3 protein: CASSPLPRTGPNTEAFF. CDR3 DNA sequence: TGCGCCAGCAGCCCACTCCCCCGGACAGGGCCGAACACTGAAGCTTTCTTT. V is TRBV4-1 and J is TRBJ1-1; TRBD1 matches 8 bases. Per germline, CDR1 MGHRA and CDR2 YSYEKL. The CDR3 spans 17 residues. Trimming removed 4 bases from V and 1 base from J; junction bases left unmatched: 11.

The rearrangement links TRBV7-8 to TRBJ2-2; no definite D call. Trimming stripped 5 bases from V and 3 bases from J, with 10 bases between. The CDR3 runs to 14 residues. Germline lookup yields CDR1 SGHVS and CDR2 FQNEAQ. CDR3 in DNA: TGTGCCAGCAGCCAAGACTTGTACACCGGGGAGCTGTTTTTT. Protein: CASSQDLYTGELFF.

The chain recombines TRBV11-2 with TRBJ2-5; a weak D match, TRBD2 (6 bases). Trimming pared 4 bases from V and 1 base from J, leaving 13 bases between. The germline CDR1 and CDR2 sequences are SGHAT and FQNNGV. This CDR3 has 15 amino acids. This CDR3 is CASSSDYPIQETQYF. CDR3 nucleotides: TGTGCCAGCAGCTCGGACTACCCGATCCAAGAGACCCAGTACTTC.

The chain has TRBV7-6 and TRBJ1-4, with 9 bases aligning to TRBD1. Losses at the gene ends were 5 bases for V and 4 bases for J; bases not matched to a gene: 5. Germline CDR1 reads SGHVS; CDR2 reads FNYEAQ. The CDR3 runs to 15 residues. CDR3 nucleotide sequence: TGTGCCAGCAGCCCGGGGACAGGGAATAATGAAAAACTGTTTTTT. This encodes CASSPGTGNNEKLFF.

The V gene is TRBV6-6, the J gene TRBJ1-1; D is unclear. CDR3 length: 14 residues. The germline CDR1 and CDR2 sequences are MNHNY and SVGAGI (reference sequence). With 0 bases removed from V and 4 bases from J, the gap between germline ends came to 9 bases. CDR3 DNA sequence: TGTGCCAGCAGTTACTCGGAGGGATCCACTGAAGCTTTCTTT. Protein: CASSYSEGSTEAFF.

The CDR3 is CASSLLAGGSNEQFF. The CDR3 bases are TGTGCCAGCAGCCTACTAGCGGGAGGGTCAAATGAGCAGTTCTTC. This sequence joins TRBV7-2 and TRBJ2-1; 13 positions match TRBD2. CDR3 length: 15 residues. V shed 5 bases and J 7 bases; nucleotides not matched to a gene: 5. In germline, CDR1 is SGHTA, CDR2 FQGNSA. Full variable domain (remainder filled in from reference TRBV7-2 and TRBJ2-1): GAGVSQSPSNKVTEKGKDVELRCDPISGHTALYWYRQSLGQGLEFLIYFQGNSAPDKSGLPSDRFSAERTGGSVSTLTIQRTQQEDSAVYLCASSLLAGGSNEQFFGPGTRLTVL.

This chain uses TRBV6-5 with TRBJ2-5, with TRBD2 matching over 7 bases. The CDR3 is 13 residues long. Trimming removed 5 bases from V and 1 base from J; junction bases left unmatched: 1. Germline V gives CDR1 MNHEY, CDR2 SVGAGI. CDR3 bases: TGTGCCAGCAGTCGGGAGGCCCAAGAGACCCAGTACTTC. Amino acids: CASSREAQETQYF.

This rearrangement joins TRBV19 to TRBJ2-7, with 9 bases identical to TRBD1. V shed 3 bases and J 6 bases; nucleotides not matched to a gene: 6. The CDR3 runs 14 residues. Germline assignment: CDR1 LNHDA and CDR2 SQIVND (reference sequence). This chain's CDR3 is CASSIFLQGAEQYF. The CDR3, as DNA: TGTGCCAGTAGTATTTTTTTACAGGGGGCCGAGCAGTACTTC.

The chain employs TRBV25-1 and TRBJ2-1; maybe TRBD2 (6 bases). CDR1 is MGHDK and CDR2 is SYGVNS in the germline V gene. Trimming took off 1 base at V and 10 bases at J, with 23 bases between the two ends. This CDR3 region has 17 residues. The CDR3 sequence is CASSELGTGVGSREQFF. CDR3 DNA sequence: TGTGCCAGCAGTGAATTAGGAACGGGAGTTGGTTCGCGGGAGCAGTTCTTC. Full variable domain (outside the CDR3, taken from reference TRBV25-1 and TRBJ2-1): EADIYQTPRYLVIGTGKKITLECSQTMGHDKMYWYQQDPGMELHLIHYSYGVNSTEKGDLSSESTVSRIRTEHFPLTLESARPSHTSQYLCASSELGTGVGSREQFFGPGTRLTVL.

In this sample, this clone turned up once. The gene calls are TRBV5-8 and TRBJ2-1; TRBD2 is a possible D gene (5 bases). V lost 8 bases to trimming and J lost 3 bases, with 12 bases between them. CDR3 length: 13 residues. CDR1 SGHTS and CDR2 YDEGEE come from the germline V gene. CDR3 sequence (DNA): TGTGCCAGTAAGGATGAGGGCTACAATGAGCAGTTCTTC. Residues: CASKDEGYNEQFF.

The V call is TRBV5-1, the J call TRBJ2-5, with 10 bases identical to TRBD1. The CDR3 has 17 amino acids. V was clipped by 0 bases and J by 4 bases; unmatched bases: 9. The germline gives CDR1 SGHRS, CDR2 YFSETQ. The CDR3 coding sequence is TGCGCCAGCAGCTTGGAGTTTGGGACAGGGGTGGGAGAGACCCAGTACTTC. Protein: CASSLEFGTGVGETQYF.